A selection of T cell receptor beta chains follows, all from one sample in a study of blood T cell repertoires in COVID-19. Some clones are missing from TCRdb's copy, which holds only in-frame ones; the method was immunoSEQ multiplex PCR. Of around 360,000 clones in the sample, more than 75% are singletons; the top ten hold 2.5% to 3%. The sequenced sample was PBMCs or T cells enriched from blood (not recorded which). The origin of the receptors is a woman in her 30s who had recovered from COVID-19. CDR3s leave out the opening cysteine and the closing phenylalanine or tryptophan.

>TRBJ1-1|TRBV5-4
ASSSGTARGTEAF
>TRBJ1-6|TRBV7-9
ASSPGTDNSPLH
>TRBJ1-3|TRBV3-1/TRBV3-2
ASSRFGENTIY
>TRBJ2-7|TRBV4-1
ASSHQTGTGNAYEQY
>TRBJ1-6|TRBV5-4
ASGKGQGADSPLH
>TRBJ2-1|TRBV4-1
ASSQGLPVGLAPF
>TRBJ1-5|TRBV19
ASSIGGYSNQPQH
>TRBJ2-5|TRBV5-4
ASTRGTGEETQY
>TRBJ1-1|TRBV18
ASSPLRQDTNTEAF
>TRBJ2-5|TRBV7-8
ASSRPRTRETQY
>TRBJ2-1|TRBV20-1
SASPRNEQF
>TRBJ2-2|TRBV5-5
ASSRTMNTGELF
>TRBJ2-1|TRBV5-1
ASSPSGRAGNEQF
>TRBJ2-1|TRBV24-1
ATSDPRGSVYNEQF
>TRBJ1-2|TRBV6-5
ASSSRDRSGYT
>TRBJ2-1|TRBV27
ASSLWGTGIPNEQF
>TRBJ1-6|TRBV5-4
ASSLGRREGSPLH
>TRBJ2-1|TRBV5-6
ASSLAGTGVYNEQF